Included here is one T cell receptor (beta chain) sequence, with context. This sample's treatment: preoperative locoregional IRX-2 cytokine immunotherapy. This phase Ib study tested locoregional IRX-2 cytokine immunotherapy given before surgery. This entry is derived from a study of preoperative IRX-2 immunotherapy in early breast cancer. Libraries were prepared by immunoSEQ multiplex PCR; TCRdb keeps only in-frame clonotypes and omits some of them. The table has fewer than 70,000 clones, roughly 94% seen once. The trim removed 5 bases at V and 4 bases at J, leaving 8 bases unmatched. Looked up from germline, CDR1 is SGHVS and CDR2 is FNYEAQ. The CDR3 has 14 residues.

This sequence was found in a human donor with breast cancer. The chain employs TRBV7-6 and TRBJ2-7; 7 bases fit TRBD1. Sampling was done from a patient treated with IRX-2 immunotherapy. The CDR3 region is CASSPRTGFYEQYF. The CDR3 region has the DNA TGTGCCAGCAGCCCAAGGACAGGATTTTACGAGCAGTACTTC.